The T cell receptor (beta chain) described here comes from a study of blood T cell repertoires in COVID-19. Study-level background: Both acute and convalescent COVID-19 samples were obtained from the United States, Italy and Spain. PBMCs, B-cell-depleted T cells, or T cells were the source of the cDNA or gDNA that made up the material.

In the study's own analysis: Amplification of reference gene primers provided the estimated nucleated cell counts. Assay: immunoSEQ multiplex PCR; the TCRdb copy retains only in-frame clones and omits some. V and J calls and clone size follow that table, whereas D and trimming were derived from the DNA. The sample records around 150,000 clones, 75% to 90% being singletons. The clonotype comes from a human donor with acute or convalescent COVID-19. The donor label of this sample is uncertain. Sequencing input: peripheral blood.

CDR3 coding DNA: TGTGCCAGCTCACCAGGGGGGAATGAGCAGTTCTTC. Its translation is CASSPGGNEQFF. The V call is TRBV18, the J call TRBJ2-1, with D possibly matching TRBD2 (6 bases). Per germline, CDR1 KGHSH and CDR2 LQKENI. This CDR3 is 12 amino acids long. V was trimmed by 2 bases and J by 7 bases, leaving 6 bases between them.